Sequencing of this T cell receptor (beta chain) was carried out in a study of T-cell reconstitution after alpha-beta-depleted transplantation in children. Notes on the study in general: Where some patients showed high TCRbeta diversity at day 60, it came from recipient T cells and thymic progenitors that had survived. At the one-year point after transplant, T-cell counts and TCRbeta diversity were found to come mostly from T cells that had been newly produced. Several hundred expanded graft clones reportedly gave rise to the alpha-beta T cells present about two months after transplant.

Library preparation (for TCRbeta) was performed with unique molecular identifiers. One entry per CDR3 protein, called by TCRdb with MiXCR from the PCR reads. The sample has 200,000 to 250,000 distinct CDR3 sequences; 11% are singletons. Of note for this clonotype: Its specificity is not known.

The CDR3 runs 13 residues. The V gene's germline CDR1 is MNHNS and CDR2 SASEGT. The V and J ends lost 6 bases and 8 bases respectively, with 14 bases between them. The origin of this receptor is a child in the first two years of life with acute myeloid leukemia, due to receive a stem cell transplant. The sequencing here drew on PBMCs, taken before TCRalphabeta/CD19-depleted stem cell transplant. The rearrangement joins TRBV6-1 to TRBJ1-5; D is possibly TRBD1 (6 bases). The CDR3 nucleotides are TGTGCCAGCAGCCGACAGGTCACGGAGCCCCAGCATTTT. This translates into CASSRQVTEPQHF.